This passage covers 27 T cell receptor beta chains from one sample sequenced in a study of cytomegalovirus exposure and HLA in healthy donors. The primer mix had 60 Vbeta and 13 Jbeta primers. Assay used: immunoSEQ multiplex PCR; TCRdb lists only in-frame clones, some missing. The table lists about 160,000 clones, 82% of them singletons. The specimen was PBMCs. The source of these receptors is a man aged 50 or older in good health and CMV-seropositive.

The V and J genes are TRBV2 and TRBJ1-2; 10 bases match TRBD1. The CDR3 sequence is 14 residues long. V lost 6 bases to trimming and J lost 1 base; unmatched junction nucleotides: 2. Germline CDR1 is SNHLY and CDR2 is FYNNEI. CDR3 in DNA: TGTGCCAGCAGGAGGGACAGGGGTAACTATGGCTACACCTTC. It codes for CASRRDRGNYGYTF.

V and J are TRBV11-2 and TRBJ2-7, with 7 bases matching TRBD1. CDR3 length: 15 residues. V trimming: 1 base; J trimming: 6 bases; junction bases outside the gene matches: 9. CDR1 and CDR2 (germline): SGHAT, FQNNGV. CDR3 DNA: TGTGCCAGCAGCTTAGGGTACAGGGGTTCCCTCGAGCAGTACTTC. Translating it yields CASSLGYRGSLEQYF.

V is TRBV19 and J is TRBJ2-1; D not certain. Trimming left V 7 bases short and J 8 bases short, with 21 bases between. In germline, CDR1 is LNHDA, CDR2 SQIVND (reference sequence). The CDR3 consists of 15 residues. The CDR3 is CASKGLASIDYEQFF. CDR3 nucleotide sequence: TGTGCCAGTAAAGGCTTGGCATCAATTGACTATGAGCAGTTCTTC. Filled out from reference TRBV19 and TRBJ2-1, the complete variable domain reads DGGITQSPKYLFRKEGQNVTLSCEQNLNHDAMYWYRQDPGQGLRLIYYSQIVNDFQKGDIAEGYSVSREKKESFPLTVTSAQKNPTAFYLCASKGLASIDYEQFFGPGTRLTVL.

This clone came up once. This chain links TRBV30 with TRBJ1-2, with 9 bases identical to TRBD1. Germline V lookup: CDR1 GTSNPN, CDR2 SVGIG (reference sequence). J was trimmed by 7 bases and V by 2 bases; bases with no gene match: 11. CDR3 size: 15 residues. CDR3 bases: TGTGCCTGGAGTATATCACAGGGGGCGAGCAGTGGCTACACCTTC. Translated, it gives CAWSISQGASSGYTF.

The gene calls are TRBV6-1 and TRBJ1-5, with 7 bases aligning to TRBD1. Germline V gene data show CDR1 as MNHNS and CDR2 as SASEGT. The CDR3 has 15 residues. The V gene end was trimmed by 7 bases and the J gene end by 0 bases; junction bases not matched to a gene: 6. The DNA for the CDR3 is TGTGCCAGCACCTGGGACAGCTATAGCAATCAGCCCCAGCATTTT. Translation gives CASTWDSYSNQPQHF.

In DNA, the CDR3 is TGTGCCAGCAGCTTGGCCGGGACAGGGATATACAATGAGCAGTTCTTC. Protein product: CASSLAGTGIYNEQFF. This chain connects TRBV5-6 to TRBJ2-1; 9 nucleotides match TRBD1. This CDR3 spans 16 amino acids. In germline, CDR1 is SGHDT, CDR2 YYEEEE. J was trimmed by 4 bases and V by 0 bases; bases with no gene match: 5.

This sequence joins TRBV6-6 and TRBJ1-4; the match to TRBD1 covers 9 bases. V lost 0 bases, J lost 8 bases, and 7 bases stayed unmatched. Germline lookup yields CDR1 MNHNY and CDR2 SVGAGI (reference sequence). This CDR3 is built from 16 residues. In DNA, the CDR3 is TGTGCCAGCAGTTACTCCGGGACAGGGTCGGAGGAAAAACTGTTTTTT. Residues: CASSYSGTGSEEKLFF.

The rearrangement uses TRBV7-9 and TRBJ2-1; D not resolved. Between the trimmed V and J ends, which lost 5 bases and 12 bases, there was a span of 20 bases. This CDR3 is 14 amino acids long. Per the germline V gene, CDR1 is SEHNR and CDR2 is FQNEAQ (reference sequence). The CDR3 sequence: CASSTTQFRFRQFF. Written as DNA, the CDR3 is TGTGCCAGCAGCACCACCCAATTTCGGTTTCGGCAGTTCTTC. The complete variable domain, with remaining parts taken from reference TRBV7-9 and TRBJ2-1, reads DTGVSQNPRHKITKRGQNVTFRCDPISEHNRLYWYRQTLGQGPEFLTYFQNEAQLEKSRLLSDRFSAERPKGSFSTLEIQRTEQGDSAMYLCASSTTQFRFRQFFGPGTRLTVL.

The chain has TRBV7-9 and TRBJ1-2; TRBD1 matches 7 bases. This CDR3 comprises 14 residues. Germline CDR1 is SEHNR and CDR2 is FQNEAQ (reference sequence). V gave up 5 bases and J gave up 7 bases; unmatched junction bases: 10. The CDR3 region has the DNA TGTGCCAGCAGCCTCGACAGGGCCCTAGGTGGCTACACCTTC. This translates into CASSLDRALGGYTF.

The CDR3 sequence: CASSPSKGGDHSYEQYF. In DNA, the CDR3 is TGCGCCAGCAGTCCATCGAAGGGCGGGGACCATTCCTACGAGCAGTACTTC. The chain couples TRBV5-1 to TRBJ2-7; the D gene is possibly TRBD2 (6 bases). This CDR3 has 17 residues. From germline, CDR1 is SGHRS and CDR2 YFSETQ. The ends were cut back, 5 bases at V and 1 base at J, with 22 bases in the middle.

The rearrangement joins TRBV11-3 to TRBJ2-3, with D unclear. This CDR3 contains 15 residues. The V end was cut by 2 bases, the J end by 2 bases, with 11 bases between. Germline V gene data show CDR1 as SGHNT and CDR2 as YENEEA. The CDR3 region is CASSLRQVTTDTQYF. For the CDR3, the DNA is TGTGCCAGCAGCTTAAGACAAGTAACCACAGATACGCAGTATTTT.

The CDR3 loop is CASSEGTSDGYGYTF. DNA for the CDR3: TGTGCCAGCAGTGAGGGGACATCTGATGGGTATGGCTACACCTTC. The chain couples TRBV28 to TRBJ1-2; the D gene is possibly TRBD1 (6 bases). With 5 bases removed from V and 5 bases from J, the gap between germline ends came to 18 bases. The CDR3 loop spans 15 amino acids. The germline gives CDR1 MDHEN, CDR2 SYDVKM.

This clone has just a few counts. The chain couples TRBV18 to TRBJ2-7; TRBD2 agrees at 14 bases. The CDR3 totals 17 residues. Looked up from germline, CDR1 is KGHSH and CDR2 is LQKENI. The J segment lost 2 bases and the V segment lost 4 bases, leaving 7 bases of the junction unmatched. The CDR3 loop reads CASSLTSGGALTYEQYF. As DNA, the CDR3 is TGTGCCAGCTCACTGACTAGCGGGGGGGCCCTAACCTACGAGCAGTACTTC. Using reference TRBV18 and TRBJ2-7 for the parts outside the CDR3, the full variable domain is NAGVMQNPRHLVRRRGQEARLRCSPMKGHSHVYWYRQLPEEGLKFMVYLQKENIIDESGMPKERFSAEFPKEGPSILRIQQVVRGDSAAYFCASSLTSGGALTYEQYFGPGTRLTVT.

The chain couples TRBV10-3 to TRBJ2-6; 7 bases are shared with TRBD1. Germline CDR1 reads ENHRY; CDR2 reads SYGVKD. The CDR3 loop spans 20 amino acids. Losses at the gene ends were 6 bases for V and 1 base for J; bases not matched to a gene: 18. The CDR3 reads CAIRPQEGAPLRSGANVLTF. CDR3 coding DNA: TGTGCCATCAGGCCCCAAGAGGGGGCGCCGTTACGGTCTGGGGCCAACGTCCTGACTTTC.

The rearrangement links TRBV15 to TRBJ1-4; a possible D gene is TRBD1 (5 bases). Germline lookup yields CDR1 LNHNV and CDR2 YYDKDF (reference sequence). Trimming pared 1 base from V and 10 bases from J, leaving 7 bases between. CDR3 length equals 12 residues. CDR3 sequence (DNA): TGTGCCACCAGCAGAGCGGGGGGAAAACTGTTTTTT. Translated, it gives CATSRAGGKLFF.

V usage is TRBV6-5 and J usage is TRBJ1-2, with 7 bases matching TRBD1. Germline trimming cut 6 bases from V and 6 bases from J; bases unmatched to any gene: 10. There are 14 residues in the CDR3. Germline assignment: CDR1 MNHEY and CDR2 SVGAGI. The CDR3 nucleotides read TGTGCCAGCAGACCTCCGGGACAGAAGGATGGCTACACCTTC. Translated, it gives CASRPPGQKDGYTF.

A few counts support this clone. The genes are TRBV29-1 and TRBJ2-7; D gene unclear. The germline V gene has CDR1 SQVTM and CDR2 ANQGSEA. CDR3 size: 13 residues. The ends were cut back, 3 bases at V and 6 bases at J, with 15 bases in the middle. Written as DNA, the CDR3 is TGCAGCGTTGACGTTCAGCAGCGCTCCGAGCAGTACTTC. Encoded protein: CSVDVQQRSEQYF.

The genes are TRBV5-4 and TRBJ1-4, with a tentative D call TRBD1 (5 bases). In germline, CDR1 is SGHNT, CDR2 YYREEE (reference sequence). This CDR3 is built from 16 residues. V was clipped by 4 bases and J by 10 bases, with 23 bases between them. This chain's CDR3 is CASSPGQGVGNRKLFF. The CDR3, as DNA: TGTGCCAGCAGCCCTGGTCAAGGGGTAGGGAACAGAAAACTGTTTTTT.

This chain links TRBV21-1 with TRBJ2-1; TRBD2, the D gene given by the table, was not confirmed from the DNA. TRBV21-1 is described as a pseudogene. The CDR3 contains 17 residues. The CDR3 spells CASSHLWRGDTYNEQFF. CDR3 sequence (DNA): TGTGCCAGCAGCCACCTTTGGCGGGGCGATACCTACAATGAGCAGTTCTTC.

This clone came up a few times. V usage is TRBV4-1 and J usage is TRBJ1-3, with 9 bases aligning to TRBD1. Germline lookup yields CDR1 MGHRA and CDR2 YSYEKL. This CDR3 is 18 amino acids long. The ends lost 0 bases at V and 3 bases at J; junction bases unmatched: 9. CDR3 nucleotide sequence: TGCGCCAGCAGCCAAGATCCCGTCGGGACAGGGTATGGAAACACCATATATTTT. It translates to CASSQDPVGTGYGNTIYF.

The V gene is TRBV5-1, the J gene TRBJ2-3; 8 bases line up with TRBD2. CDR1 and CDR2 from the germline V gene are SGHRS and YFSETQ. Germline trimming cut 0 bases from V and 4 bases from J; bases unmatched to any gene: 4. This CDR3 region has 15 residues. The CDR3 nucleotides are TGCGCCAGCAGCTTGGCCGGGGGGGATTCAGATACGCAGTATTTT. Its protein product is CASSLAGGDSDTQYF. Variable domain in full (rest from reference TRBV5-1 and TRBJ2-3): KAGVTQTPRYLIKTRGQQVTLSCSPISGHRSVSWYQQTPGQGLQFLFEYFSETQRNKGNFPGRFSGRQFSNSRSEMNVSTLELGDSALYLCASSLAGGDSDTQYFGPGTRLTVL.

The chain couples TRBV4-3 to TRBJ2-7; weak D call: TRBD1 (5 bases). This CDR3 has 19 residues. The ends were cut back, 0 bases at V and 1 base at J, with 22 bases in the middle. The germline gives CDR1 LGHNA, CDR2 YSLEER. CDR3 in amino acids: CASSQDIPLQGIGSYEQYF. CDR3 bases: TGCGCCAGCAGCCAAGATATTCCCCTTCAGGGTATTGGGTCCTACGAGCAGTACTTC.

This sequence joins TRBV7-8 and TRBJ1-5, with TRBD1 as a possible D gene (5 bases). Per the germline V gene, CDR1 is SGHVS and CDR2 is FQNEAQ. The CDR3 runs to 17 residues. The germline V and J ends were trimmed by 2 bases and 3 bases, with 17 bases remaining between them. The CDR3: CASSLRPDRRNNQPQHF. In DNA form, the CDR3 reads TGTGCCAGCAGCTTAAGGCCTGACAGAAGAAACAATCAGCCCCAGCATTTT.

Details on this clone: Other DNA variants within this sample encode the same CDR3. CDR3 amino acids: CASSQVYSYGYTF. The DNA for the CDR3 is TGTGCCAGCAGCCAGGTTTACAGCTATGGCTACACCTTC. This chain links TRBV14 with TRBJ1-2; D ambiguous. V lost 3 bases and J lost 4, with 9 bases in between. In germline, CDR1 is SGHDN, CDR2 FVKESK. CDR3 length: 13 residues.

This rearrangement joins TRBV21-1 to TRBJ2-5; the listed D gene, TRBD1, was not tested against the DNA. TRBV21-1 is deemed a pseudogene. The CDR3 runs 14 residues. CDR3 sequence: CASSKVPRVETQYF. DNA for the CDR3: TGTGCCAGCAGCAAAGTCCCCAGGGTAGAGACCCAGTACTTC.

This chain connects TRBV7-3 to TRBJ2-5; possibly TRBD1 for D (5 bases). Trimming removed 5 bases from V and 5 bases from J, with 12 bases in between. From germline, CDR1 is SGHTA and CDR2 FQGTGA. The CDR3 has 13 amino acids. The CDR3 DNA reads TGTGCCAGCAGCCTCGACAGTGGGGAGACCCAGTACTTC. Its translation: CASSLDSGETQYF.

The chain links TRBV9 to TRBJ2-1, with 8 bases identical to TRBD2. CDR1 and CDR2 (germline): SGDLS, YYNGEE. The CDR3 is 15 residues long. V gave up 4 bases and J gave up 5 bases; unmatched junction bases: 8. CDR3 coding DNA: TGTGCCAGCAGCCCCCCCGGGAGGGAGGACAATGAGCAGTTCTTC. This encodes CASSPPGREDNEQFF. Full variable domain (outside the CDR3, taken from reference TRBV9 and TRBJ2-1): DSGVTQTPKHLITATGQRVTLRCSPRSGDLSVYWYQQSLDQGLQFLIQYYNGEERAKGNILERFSAQQFPDLHSELNLSSLELGDSALYFCASSPPGREDNEQFFGPGTRLTVL.